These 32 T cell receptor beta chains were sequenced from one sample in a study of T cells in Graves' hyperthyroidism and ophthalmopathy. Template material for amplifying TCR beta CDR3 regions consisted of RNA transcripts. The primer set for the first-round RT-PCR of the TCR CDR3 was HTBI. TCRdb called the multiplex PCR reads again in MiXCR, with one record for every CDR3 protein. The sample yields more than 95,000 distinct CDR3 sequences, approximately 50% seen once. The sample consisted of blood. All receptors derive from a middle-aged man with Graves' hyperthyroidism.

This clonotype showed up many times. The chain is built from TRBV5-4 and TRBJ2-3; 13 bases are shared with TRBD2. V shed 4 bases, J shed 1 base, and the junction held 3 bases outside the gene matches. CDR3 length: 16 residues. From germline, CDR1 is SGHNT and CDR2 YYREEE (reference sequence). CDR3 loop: CASSLGTSGGTDTQYF. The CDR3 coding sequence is TGTGCCAGCAGCCTAGGGACTAGCGGGGGCACAGATACGCAGTATTTT.

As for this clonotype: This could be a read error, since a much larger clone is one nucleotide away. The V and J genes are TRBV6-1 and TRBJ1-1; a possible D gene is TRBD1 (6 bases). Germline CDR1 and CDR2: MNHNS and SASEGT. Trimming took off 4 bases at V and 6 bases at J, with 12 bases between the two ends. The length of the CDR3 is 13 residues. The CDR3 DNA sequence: TGTGCCAGCAGTGCCTTCGACAGGTCTGAAGCTTTCTTT. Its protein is CASSAFDRSEAFF.

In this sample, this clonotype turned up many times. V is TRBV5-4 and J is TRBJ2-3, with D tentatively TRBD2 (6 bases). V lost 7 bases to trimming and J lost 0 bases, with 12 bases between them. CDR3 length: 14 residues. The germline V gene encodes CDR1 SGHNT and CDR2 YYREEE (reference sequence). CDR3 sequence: CASGGTTSTDTQYF. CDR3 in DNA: TGTGCCAGCGGGGGGACCACTAGCACAGATACGCAGTATTTT.

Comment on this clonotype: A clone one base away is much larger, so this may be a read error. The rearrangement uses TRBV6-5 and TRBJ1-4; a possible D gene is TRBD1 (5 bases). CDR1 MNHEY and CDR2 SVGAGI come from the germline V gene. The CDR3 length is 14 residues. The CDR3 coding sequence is TGTGCCAGCAGTCGGACAACAACTAATGAAATACTGTTTTTT. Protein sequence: CASSRTTTNEILFF.

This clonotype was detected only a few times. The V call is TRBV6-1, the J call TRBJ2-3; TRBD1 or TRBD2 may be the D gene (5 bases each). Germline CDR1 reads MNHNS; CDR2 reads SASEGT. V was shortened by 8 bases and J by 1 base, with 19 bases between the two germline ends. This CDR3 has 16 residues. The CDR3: CASPPRGEGRTDTQYF. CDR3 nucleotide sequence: TGTGCCAGCCCCCCCCGGGGAGAGGGACGCACAGATACGCAGTATTTT.

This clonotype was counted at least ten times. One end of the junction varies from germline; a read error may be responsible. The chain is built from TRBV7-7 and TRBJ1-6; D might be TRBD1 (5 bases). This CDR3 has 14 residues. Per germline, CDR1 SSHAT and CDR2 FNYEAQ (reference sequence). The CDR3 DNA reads TGTGCTAGCAGCCACGTGGGGGATCATTCACCCCTCCACTTT. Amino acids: CASSHVGDHSPLHF.

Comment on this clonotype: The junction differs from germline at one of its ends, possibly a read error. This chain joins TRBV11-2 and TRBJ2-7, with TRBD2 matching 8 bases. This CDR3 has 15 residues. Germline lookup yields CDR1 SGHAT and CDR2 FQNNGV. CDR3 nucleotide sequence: TGTGCCAGCAGCTTAGTGGGGACTAGAAACAAGGAGCAGTCCTTC. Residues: CASSLVGTRNKEQSF.

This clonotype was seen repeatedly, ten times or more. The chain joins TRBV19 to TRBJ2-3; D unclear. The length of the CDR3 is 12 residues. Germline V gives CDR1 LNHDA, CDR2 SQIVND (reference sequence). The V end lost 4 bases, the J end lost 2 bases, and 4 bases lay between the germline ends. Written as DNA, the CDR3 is TGTGCCAGTAGTAGGGACACAGATACGCAGTATTTT. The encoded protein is CASSRDTDTQYF.

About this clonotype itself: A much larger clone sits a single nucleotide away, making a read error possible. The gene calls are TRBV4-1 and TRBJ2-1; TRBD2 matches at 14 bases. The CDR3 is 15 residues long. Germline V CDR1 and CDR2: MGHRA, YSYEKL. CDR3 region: CASSRTSGGYIEQFF. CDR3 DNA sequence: TGCGCCAGCAGCCGGACTAGCGGGGGGTACATTGAGCAGTTCTTC.

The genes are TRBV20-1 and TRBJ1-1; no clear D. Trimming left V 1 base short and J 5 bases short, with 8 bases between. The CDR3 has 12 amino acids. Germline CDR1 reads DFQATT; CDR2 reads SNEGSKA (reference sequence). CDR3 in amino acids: CSARGRETEAFF. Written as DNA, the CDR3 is TGCAGTGCTAGAGGGAGGGAGACTGAAGCTTTCTTT.

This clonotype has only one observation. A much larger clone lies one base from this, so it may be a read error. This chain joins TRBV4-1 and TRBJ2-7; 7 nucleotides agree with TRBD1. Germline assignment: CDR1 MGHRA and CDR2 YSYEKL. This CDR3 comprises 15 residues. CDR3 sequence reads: CASSHQDRENYEQHF. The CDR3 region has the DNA TGCGCCAGCAGCCATCAAGACAGGGAAAACTACGAGCAGCACTTC.

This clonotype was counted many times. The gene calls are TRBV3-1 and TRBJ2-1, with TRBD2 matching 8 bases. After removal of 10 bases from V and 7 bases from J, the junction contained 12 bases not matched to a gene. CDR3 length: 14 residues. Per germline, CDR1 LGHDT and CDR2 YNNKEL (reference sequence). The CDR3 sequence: CATELSGSGNEQFF. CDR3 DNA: TGTGCCACCGAATTGAGCGGGAGCGGGAATGAGCAGTTCTTC.

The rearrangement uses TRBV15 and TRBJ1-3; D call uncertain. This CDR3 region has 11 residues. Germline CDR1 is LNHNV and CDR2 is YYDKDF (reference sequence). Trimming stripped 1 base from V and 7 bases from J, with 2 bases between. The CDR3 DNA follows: TGTGCCACCAGCAGAGGTAACACCATATATTTT. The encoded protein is CATSRGNTIYF.

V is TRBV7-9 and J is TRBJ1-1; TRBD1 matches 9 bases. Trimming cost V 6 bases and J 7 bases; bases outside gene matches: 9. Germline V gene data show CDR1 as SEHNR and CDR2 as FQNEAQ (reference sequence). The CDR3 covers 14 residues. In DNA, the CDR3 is TGTGCCAGCAGTTCAGTGGGACAGGGTGGTGAAGCTTTCTTT. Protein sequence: CASSSVGQGGEAFF.

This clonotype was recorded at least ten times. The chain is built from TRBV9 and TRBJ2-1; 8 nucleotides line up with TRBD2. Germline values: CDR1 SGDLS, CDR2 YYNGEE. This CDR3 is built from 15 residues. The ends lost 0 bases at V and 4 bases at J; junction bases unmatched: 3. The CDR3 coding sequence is TGTGCCAGCAGCGTAGCACTAGCGGATTACAATGAGCAGTTCTTC. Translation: CASSVALADYNEQFF. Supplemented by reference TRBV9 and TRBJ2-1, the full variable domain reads DSGVTQTPKHLITATGQRVTLRCSPRSGDLSVYWYQQSLDQGLQFLIQYYNGEERAKGNILERFSAQQFPDLHSELNLSSLELGDSALYFCASSVALADYNEQFFGPGTRLTVL.

CDR3 nucleotide sequence: TGTGCCAGCAGCTTAGATGGACGATTTTTT. This gives the protein CASSLDGRFF. This chain uses TRBV7-2 with TRBJ2-2; D is unclear. CDR1 SGHTA and CDR2 FQGNSA come from the germline V gene. This CDR3 region has 10 residues. V gave up 1 base and J gave up 17 bases, with 8 bases separating them.

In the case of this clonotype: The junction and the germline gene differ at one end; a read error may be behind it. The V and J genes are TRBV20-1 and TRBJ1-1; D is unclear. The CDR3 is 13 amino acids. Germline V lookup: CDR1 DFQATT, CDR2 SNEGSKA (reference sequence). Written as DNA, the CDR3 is TGCTGTGCTAGAGATCTGGTGAACACGGAAGCTTTCTTT. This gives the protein CCARDLVNTEAFF.

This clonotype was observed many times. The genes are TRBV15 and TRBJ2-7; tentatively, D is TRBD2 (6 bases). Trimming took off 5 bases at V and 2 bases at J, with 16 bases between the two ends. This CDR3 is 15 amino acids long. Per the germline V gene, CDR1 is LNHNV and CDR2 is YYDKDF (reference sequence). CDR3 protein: CATSGSTGVTYEQYF. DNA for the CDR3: TGTGCCACCAGCGGGTCGACGGGGGTAACCTACGAGCAGTACTTC.

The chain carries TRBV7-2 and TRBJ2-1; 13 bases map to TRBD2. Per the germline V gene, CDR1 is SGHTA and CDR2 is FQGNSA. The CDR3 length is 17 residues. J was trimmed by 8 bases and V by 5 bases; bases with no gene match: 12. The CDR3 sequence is CASSLGLAGKSIDEQFF. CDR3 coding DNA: TGTGCCAGCAGCCTGGGACTAGCGGGGAAAAGCATCGATGAGCAGTTCTTC. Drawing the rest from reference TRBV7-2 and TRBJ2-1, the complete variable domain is GAGVSQSPSNKVTEKGKDVELRCDPISGHTALYWYRQSLGQGLEFLIYFQGNSAPDKSGLPSDRFSAERTGGSVSTLTIQRTQQEDSAVYLCASSLGLAGKSIDEQFFGPGTRLTVL.

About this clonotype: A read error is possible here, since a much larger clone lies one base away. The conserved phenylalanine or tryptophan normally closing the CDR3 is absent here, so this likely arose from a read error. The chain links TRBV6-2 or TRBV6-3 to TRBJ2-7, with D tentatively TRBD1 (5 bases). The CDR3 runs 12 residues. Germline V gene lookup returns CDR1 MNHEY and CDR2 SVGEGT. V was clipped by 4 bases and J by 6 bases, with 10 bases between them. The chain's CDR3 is CASSLLQGEQYL. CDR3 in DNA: TGTGCCAGCAGTTTATTGCAGGGCGAGCAGTACCTC.

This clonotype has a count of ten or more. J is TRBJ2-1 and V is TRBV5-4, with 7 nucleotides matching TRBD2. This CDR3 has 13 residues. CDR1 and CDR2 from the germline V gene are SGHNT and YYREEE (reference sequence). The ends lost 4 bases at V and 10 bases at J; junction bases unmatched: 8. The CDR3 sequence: CASSPLGGSEQFF. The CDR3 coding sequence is TGTGCCAGCAGCCCTCTGGGCGGGAGCGAGCAGTTCTTC. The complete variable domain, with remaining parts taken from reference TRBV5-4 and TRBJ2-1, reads ETGVTQSPTHLIKTRGQQVTLRCSSQSGHNTVSWYQQALGQGPQFIFQYYREEENGRGNFPPRFSGLQFPNYSSELNVNALELDDSALYLCASSPLGGSEQFFGPGTRLTVL.

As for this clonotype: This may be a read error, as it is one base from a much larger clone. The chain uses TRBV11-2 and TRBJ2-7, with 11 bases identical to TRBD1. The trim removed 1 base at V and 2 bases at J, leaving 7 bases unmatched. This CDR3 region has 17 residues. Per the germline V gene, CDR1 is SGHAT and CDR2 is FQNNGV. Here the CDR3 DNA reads TGTGCCAGCAGCTTAGGGACAGGGGGCTCTTCCGCCTACGAGCAGTACTTC. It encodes CASSLGTGGSSAYEQYF.

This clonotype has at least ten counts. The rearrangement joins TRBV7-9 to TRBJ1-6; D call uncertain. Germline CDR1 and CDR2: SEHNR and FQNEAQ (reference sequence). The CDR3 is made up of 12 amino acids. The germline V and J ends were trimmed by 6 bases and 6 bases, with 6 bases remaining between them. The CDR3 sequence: CASRLGNSPLHF. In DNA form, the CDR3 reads TGTGCCAGCAGGTTGGGTAATTCACCCCTCCACTTT.

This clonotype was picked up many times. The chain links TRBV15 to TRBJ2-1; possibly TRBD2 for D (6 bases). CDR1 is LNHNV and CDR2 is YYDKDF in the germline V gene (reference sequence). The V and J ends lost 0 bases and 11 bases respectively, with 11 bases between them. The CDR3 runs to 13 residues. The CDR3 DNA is TGTGCCACCAGCAGAGAAAGGAGGGCGAAGCAGTTCTTC. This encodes CATSRERRAKQFF. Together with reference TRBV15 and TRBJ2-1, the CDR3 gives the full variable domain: DAMVIQNPRYQVTQFGKPVTLSCSQTLNHNVMYWYQQKSSQAPKLLFHYYDKDFNNEADTPDNFQSRRPNTSFCFLDIRSPGLGDTAMYLCATSRERRAKQFFGPGTRLTVL.

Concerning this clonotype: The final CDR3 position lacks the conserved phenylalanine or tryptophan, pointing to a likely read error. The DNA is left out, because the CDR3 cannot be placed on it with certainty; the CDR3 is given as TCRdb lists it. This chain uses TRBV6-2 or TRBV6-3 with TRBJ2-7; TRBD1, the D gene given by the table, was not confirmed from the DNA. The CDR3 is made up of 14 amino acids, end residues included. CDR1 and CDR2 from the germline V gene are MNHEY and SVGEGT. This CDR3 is CASSWGGLCYEKYC.

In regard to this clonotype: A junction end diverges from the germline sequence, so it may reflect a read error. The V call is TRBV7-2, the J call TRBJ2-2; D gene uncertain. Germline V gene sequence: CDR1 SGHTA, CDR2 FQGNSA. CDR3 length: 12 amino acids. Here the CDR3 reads CANSLGSGELFF. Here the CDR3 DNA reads TGTGCCAACAGCTTAGGGTCAGGGGAGCTGTTTTTT.

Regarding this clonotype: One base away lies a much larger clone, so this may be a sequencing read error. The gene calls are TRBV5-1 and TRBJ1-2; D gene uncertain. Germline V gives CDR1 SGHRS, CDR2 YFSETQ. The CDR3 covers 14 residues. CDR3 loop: CASSIHGGELGYAF. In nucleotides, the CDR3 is TGCGCCAGCAGCATACACGGCGGAGAATTGGGCTACGCCTTC.

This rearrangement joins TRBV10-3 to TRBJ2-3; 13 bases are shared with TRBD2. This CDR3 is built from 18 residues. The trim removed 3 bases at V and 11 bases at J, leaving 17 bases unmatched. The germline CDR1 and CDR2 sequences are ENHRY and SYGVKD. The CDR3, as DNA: TGTGCCATCAGTGACCCCGGGACTAGCGGGGTATCCTACAATGAGCAGTATTTT. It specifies CAISDPGTSGVSYNEQYF.

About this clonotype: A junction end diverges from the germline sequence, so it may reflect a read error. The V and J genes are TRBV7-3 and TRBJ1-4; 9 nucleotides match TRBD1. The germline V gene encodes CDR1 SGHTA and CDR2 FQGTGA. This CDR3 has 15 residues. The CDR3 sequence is CASTYGQGSNEKLFF. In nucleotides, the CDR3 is TGTGCCAGCACCTACGGACAGGGGAGTAATGAAAAACTGTTCTTT. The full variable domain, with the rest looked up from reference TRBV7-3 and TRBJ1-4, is GAGVSQTPSNKVTEKGKYVELRCDPISGHTALYWYRQSLGQGPEFLIYFQGTGAADDSGLPNDRFFAVRPEGSVSTLKIQRTERGDSAVYLCASTYGQGSNEKLFFGSGTQLSVL.

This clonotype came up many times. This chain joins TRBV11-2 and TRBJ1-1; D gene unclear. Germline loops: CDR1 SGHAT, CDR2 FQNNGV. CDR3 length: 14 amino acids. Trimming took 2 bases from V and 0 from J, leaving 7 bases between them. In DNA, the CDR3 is TGTGCCAGCAGCTTAAAACAGTTGAACACTGAAGCTTTCTTT. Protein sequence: CASSLKQLNTEAFF.

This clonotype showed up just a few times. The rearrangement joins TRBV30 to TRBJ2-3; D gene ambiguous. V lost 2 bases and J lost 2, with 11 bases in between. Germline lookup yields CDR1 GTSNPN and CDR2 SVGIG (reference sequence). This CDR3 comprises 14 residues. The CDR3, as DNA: TGTGCCTGGAGTTCCAGGCTACTCACAGATACGCAGTATTTT. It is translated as CAWSSRLLTDTQYF.

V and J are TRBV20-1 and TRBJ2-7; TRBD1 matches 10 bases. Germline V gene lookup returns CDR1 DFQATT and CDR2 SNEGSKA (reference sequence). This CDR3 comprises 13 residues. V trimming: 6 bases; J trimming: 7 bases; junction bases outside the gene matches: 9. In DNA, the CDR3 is TGCAGTGCACGGGGACAGGGGTTGAGAGAGCAGTACTTC. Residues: CSARGQGLREQYF.